What follows are 24 T cell receptor beta chains derived from one specimen sequenced in a study of CD8+CD57+ T cells in acquired aplastic anemia. The patients chosen for sequencing had shown expansion of CD8+CD57+ cells (detected by flow cytometry). Profiles of TCR beta VDJ and CDR3 were generated from a genomic DNA template. TCRdb fed the reads into MiXCR, producing one record per CDR3 protein. The sample comprises roughly 150,000 distinct CDR3 sequences, 40% to 50% of which are singletons, and approximately 3% rests with the top ten. Specimen: sorted CD4+, CD8+, or CD8+CD57+ T cells (not recorded which) from PBMCs. Receptors originate from a human donor with aplastic anemia.

This clonotype turned up a few times. The chain uses TRBV10-3 and TRBJ1-1; D remains ambiguous. Trimming removed 2 bases at V and 1 base at J, with 5 bases between. From germline, CDR1 is ENHRY and CDR2 SYGVKD. The CDR3 is 13 amino acids. The CDR3 coding sequence is TGTGCCATCAGTGAGCCCCAGAACACTGAAGCTTTCTTT. Translating gives CAISEPQNTEAFF.

This clonotype was detected a few times. This chain uses TRBV18 with TRBJ2-4, with D perhaps matching TRBD2 (5 bases). Germline lookup yields CDR1 KGHSH and CDR2 LQKENI. V was pared by 1 base and J by 0 bases, with 13 bases between. The CDR3 spans 17 residues. CDR3 in amino acids: CASSPLRAGLAKNIQYF. CDR3 coding DNA: TGTGCCAGCTCACCACTGCGGGCCGGCTTAGCCAAAAACATTCAGTACTTC. Combining the CDR3 with reference TRBV18 and TRBJ2-4 gives the whole variable domain NAGVMQNPRHLVRRRGQEARLRCSPMKGHSHVYWYRQLPEEGLKFMVYLQKENIIDESGMPKERFSAEFPKEGPSILRIQQVVRGDSAAYFCASSPLRAGLAKNIQYFGAGTRLSVL.

This sequence joins TRBV20-1 and TRBJ1-5; D possibly corresponds to TRBD1 (5 bases). This CDR3 spans 16 amino acids. The germline V gene encodes CDR1 DFQATT and CDR2 SNEGSKA (reference sequence). V was cut by 0 bases and J by 6 bases, with 18 bases left in between. As DNA, the CDR3 is TGCAGTGCTAGAGATGTAGGAGACAGCAAATTTCAGCCCCAGCATTTT. This encodes CSARDVGDSKFQPQHF.

A remark on this clonotype: A read error may account for a junction end that differs from germline. This chain links TRBV6-2 or TRBV6-3 with TRBJ2-3; 8 nucleotides match TRBD2. This CDR3 is 18 amino acids long. Germline CDR1 MNHEY, CDR2 SVGEGT. The CDR3 is CASSHSPAAGVREDTQYF. Written as DNA, the CDR3 is TGTGCCAGCAGTCACTCCCCCGCAGCGGGAGTTCGGGAAGATACGCAGTATTTT.

This clonotype was counted at least ten times. V gene TRBV11-3 combines with J gene TRBJ1-1, with 7 positions matching TRBD1. Germline lookup yields CDR1 SGHNT and CDR2 YENEEA. The CDR3 is made up of 15 amino acids. The junction had 9 bases not matched to a gene; V was cut back by 5 bases and J by 3 bases. The chain's CDR3 is CASSLRQGVDTEAFF. The CDR3 DNA reads as TGTGCCAGCAGCCTTCGACAGGGAGTTGACACTGAAGCTTTCTTT.

This clonotype was found a few times. The rearrangement uses TRBV15 and TRBJ2-5; D call uncertain. The CDR3 contains 15 residues. CDR1 and CDR2 (germline): LNHNV, YYDKDF (reference sequence). The germline V and J ends were trimmed by 3 bases and 5 bases, with 16 bases remaining between them. DNA of the CDR3: TGTGCCACCAGCAGGAATGCTGGGGTATTGGAGACCCAGTACTTC. As protein: CATSRNAGVLETQYF.

The V gene is TRBV10-3, the J gene TRBJ1-2; possibly TRBD1 for D (5 bases). This CDR3 is built from 17 residues. V was cut by 0 bases and J by 3 bases, with 17 bases left in between. CDR1 and CDR2 from the germline V gene are ENHRY and SYGVKD. This CDR3 reads CAISESSSSGWHYGYTF. DNA for the CDR3: TGTGCCATCAGTGAGTCGTCTTCGTCAGGGTGGCACTATGGCTACACCTTC.

For the CDR3, the DNA is TGTGCCAGCAGGGCCGCAATGGGCGCCGCCTACGAGCAGTACTTC. This translates into CASRAAMGAAYEQYF. V gene TRBV10-3 combines with J gene TRBJ2-7; D might be TRBD1 (5 bases). The CDR3 loop spans 15 amino acids. The germline gives CDR1 ENHRY, CDR2 SYGVKD. Deletions cut 10 bases from V and 2 bases from J, with 21 bases between.

This clonotype was seen repeatedly, ten times or more. This sequence joins TRBV30 and TRBJ1-6, with TRBD1 matching over 7 bases. J gave up 7 bases and V 4 bases, and 7 bases lay outside the gene matches. CDR1 is GTSNPN, CDR2 SVGIG, per germline (reference sequence). The CDR3 length is 14 residues. This CDR3 is CAWTAGQLNSPLHF. DNA for the CDR3: TGTGCCTGGACCGCGGGACAGCTAAATTCACCCCTCCACTTT.

J is TRBJ2-7 and V is TRBV20-1; possibly TRBD2 for D (6 bases). The CDR3 is made up of 13 amino acids. CDR1 is DFQATT and CDR2 is SNEGSKA in the germline V gene (reference sequence). V lost 7 bases to trimming and J lost 3 bases, with 16 bases between them. This CDR3 is CSVPVGGVYEQYF. The DNA for the CDR3 is TGCAGTGTCCCGGTCGGGGGAGTCTACGAGCAGTACTTC.

V usage is TRBV9 and J usage is TRBJ2-7; 9 nucleotides agree with TRBD1. J was trimmed by 6 bases and V by 3 bases; bases with no gene match: 13. The CDR3 runs 16 residues. From germline, CDR1 is SGDLS and CDR2 YYNGEE. The CDR3 protein is CASSALMGQGSGEQYF. In nucleotides, the CDR3 is TGTGCCAGCAGCGCCCTTATGGGACAGGGCTCGGGCGAGCAGTACTTC.

This clonotype was observed many times. The CDR3 reads CASSQLDSNLEAFF. The CDR3 bases are TGCGCCAGCAGCCAACTAGACAGCAATCTCGAGGCTTTCTTT. The chain uses TRBV5-1 and TRBJ1-1; perhaps TRBD1 as D (5 bases). Germline lookup yields CDR1 SGHRS and CDR2 YFSETQ. This CDR3 has 14 amino acids. Trimming left V 4 bases short and J 11 bases short, with 21 bases between.

The sample holds many counts of this clonotype. The rearrangement joins TRBV9 to TRBJ2-7; the D is unclear. Germline V gene sequence: CDR1 SGDLS, CDR2 YYNGEE. V lost 0 bases and J 7 bases, leaving 8 bases between the germline ends. The CDR3 has 12 residues. CDR3 DNA: TGTGCCAGCAGCGTAGACCTAGGGGAGCAGTACTTC. It translates to CASSVDLGEQYF. The full variable domain, rest sourced from reference TRBV9 and TRBJ2-7, is DSGVTQTPKHLITATGQRVTLRCSPRSGDLSVYWYQQSLDQGLQFLIQYYNGEERAKGNILERFSAQQFPDLHSELNLSSLELGDSALYFCASSVDLGEQYFGPGTRLTVT.

The chain joins TRBV29-1 to TRBJ2-3; TRBD2 aligns across 13 bases. CDR1 is SQVTM, CDR2 ANQGSEA, per germline. The CDR3 is made up of 15 amino acids. Trimming at V came to 6 bases and at J to 6 bases, leaving 9 bases not matched to a gene. As DNA, the CDR3 is TGCAGCGTAGACCCGGGACTAGCGGGGTTGGATACGCAGTATTTT. Its protein is CSVDPGLAGLDTQYF.

The sample holds many counts of this clonotype. The CDR3 spells CASSTATFYYTEAFF. For the CDR3, the DNA is TGTGCCAGTAGTACGGCAACCTTTTACTACACTGAAGCTTTCTTT. The chain employs TRBV19 and TRBJ1-1; D remains unclear. Trimming cost V 4 bases and J 3 bases, with 15 bases left between them. Germline V gives CDR1 LNHDA, CDR2 SQIVND (reference sequence). CDR3 length: 15 amino acids.

This clonotype was recorded at least ten times. V is TRBV7-3 and J is TRBJ2-1; tentative D call: TRBD2 (6 bases). Germline V gives CDR1 SGHTA, CDR2 FQGTGA. Trimming pared 0 bases from V and 5 bases from J, leaving 17 bases between. The CDR3 sequence is 17 residues long. CDR3 DNA sequence: TGTGCCAGCAGCTTAACGAGGGCGGACTATCCAAACAATGAGCAGTTCTTC. Protein sequence: CASSLTRADYPNNEQFF. Variable domain in full (rest from reference TRBV7-3 and TRBJ2-1): GAGVSQTPSNKVTEKGKYVELRCDPISGHTALYWYRQSLGQGPEFLIYFQGTGAADDSGLPNDRFFAVRPEGSVSTLKIQRTERGDSAVYLCASSLTRADYPNNEQFFGPGTRLTVL.

This clonotype appeared many times. The chain couples TRBV7-9 to TRBJ1-1; TRBD1 agrees at 7 bases. V lost 6 bases and J lost 1; bases outside the gene matches: 5. CDR1 and CDR2 (germline): SEHNR, FQNEAQ (reference sequence). CDR3 length: 14 amino acids. The CDR3 coding sequence is TGTGCCAGCAGGACCGGGACAGAGAACACTGAAGCTTTCTTT. Protein: CASRTGTENTEAFF.

This clonotype was recorded at least ten times. The rearrangement joins TRBV5-1 to TRBJ2-5, with 7 bases fitting TRBD2. The ends lost 4 bases at V and 2 bases at J; junction bases unmatched: 8. The CDR3 totals 15 residues. CDR1 is SGHRS, CDR2 YFSETQ, per germline. CDR3 sequence: CASSPGLAEQETQYF. As DNA, the CDR3 is TGCGCCAGCAGCCCGGGGCTAGCGGAACAAGAGACCCAGTACTTC.

Concerning this clonotype itself: It may be a read error: a sequence one base away is much more abundant. The gene calls are TRBV6-2 or TRBV6-3 and TRBJ2-6; no definite D call. Germline-derived CDR1 and CDR2 are MNHEY and SVGEGT. The CDR3 runs to 15 residues. This CDR3 reads CAGRYPYSGANVLTF. The DNA of the CDR3 is TGTGCCGGCAGATACCCCTACTCTGGGGCCAACGTCCTGACTTTC.

This clonotype showed up many times. This chain connects TRBV5-1 to TRBJ1-1, with D maybe TRBD1 (5 bases). The CDR3 has 13 amino acids. CDR1 is SGHRS, CDR2 YFSETQ, per germline. V lost 5 bases to trimming and J lost 2 bases, with 10 bases between them. The CDR3 is CASRIGGNTEAFF. The CDR3, as DNA: TGCGCCAGCAGGATTGGGGGTAACACTGAAGCTTTCTTT.

This chain joins TRBV10-1 and TRBJ2-7; D tentatively reads TRBD1 or TRBD2 (5 bases each). The CDR3 has 15 residues. Per the germline V gene, CDR1 is WNHNN and CDR2 is SYGVQD (reference sequence). V was shortened by 8 bases and J by 2 bases, with 19 bases between the two germline ends. The CDR3 loop is CASLLTGTETYEQYF. The DNA for the CDR3 is TGCGCCAGCTTACTTACCGGGACCGAGACCTACGAGCAGTACTTC.

This rearrangement joins TRBV27 to TRBJ1-5; the D gene is possibly TRBD1 (6 bases). The germline V gene encodes CDR1 MNHEY and CDR2 SMNVEV (reference sequence). The CDR3 length is 15 residues. V lost 5 bases and J 11 bases, leaving 22 bases between the germline ends. Here the CDR3 reads CASSKTEGGRQAQHF. CDR3 DNA sequence: TGTGCCAGCAGTAAGACTGAAGGGGGACGCCAGGCCCAGCATTTT.

This clonotype was detected ten times or more. The CDR3 coding sequence is TGTGCCAGCAGCGCCCACAGGGATTCACCCCTCCACTTT. Its translation is CASSAHRDSPLHF. The J gene is TRBJ1-6, the V gene TRBV7-2; weak D call: TRBD1 (6 bases). The CDR3 runs 13 residues. V lost 5 bases and J lost 8, with 10 bases in between. Per germline, CDR1 SGHTA and CDR2 FQGNSA.

This clonotype was observed many times. The chain recombines TRBV20-1 with TRBJ2-1; D call uncertain. The CDR3 has 12 residues. V was cut by 5 bases and J by 6 bases, with 11 bases left in between. Germline CDR1 DFQATT, CDR2 SNEGSKA (reference sequence). The CDR3 bases are TGCAGTGCTCCGAATGTTAGCAATGAGCAGTTCTTC. Translated, it gives CSAPNVSNEQFF.